The sequence of this T cell receptor beta chain was determined in a study of T cells in Graves' hyperthyroidism and ophthalmopathy. This clonotype was seen many times. Amplified TCR beta CDR3 regions came from RNA transcripts. The HTBI primer set drove a first-round RT-PCR of the TCR CDR3. MiXCR, run by TCRdb on the multiplex PCR reads, gives a single entry per CDR3 protein. The table has about 600,000 distinct CDR3 sequences, approximately 15% seen once; the top ten hold less than 3.5%. Germline V CDR1 and CDR2: SEHNR, FQNEAQ (reference sequence). The CDR3 contains 15 residues. The V and J ends lost 2 bases and 2 bases respectively, with 12 bases between them.

The TCR originated in a woman aged 40-49 years with Graves' ophthalmopathy. This sequence joins TRBV7-9 and TRBJ2-5; D gene uncertain. Sequenced input: blood. The DNA of the CDR3 is TGTGCCAGCAGCTTAAGTTTTTCGGATCAAGAGACCCAGTACTTC. Its protein product is CASSLSFSDQETQYF.